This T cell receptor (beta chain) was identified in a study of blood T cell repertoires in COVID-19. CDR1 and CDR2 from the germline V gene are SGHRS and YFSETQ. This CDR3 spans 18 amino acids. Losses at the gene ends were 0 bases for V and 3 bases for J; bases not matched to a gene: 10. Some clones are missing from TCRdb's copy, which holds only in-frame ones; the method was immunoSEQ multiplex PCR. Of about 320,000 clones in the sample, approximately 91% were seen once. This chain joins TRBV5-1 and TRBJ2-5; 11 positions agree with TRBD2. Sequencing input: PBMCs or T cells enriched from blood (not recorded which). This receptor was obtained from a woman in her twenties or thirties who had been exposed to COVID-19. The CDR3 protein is CASSLEDSGGASEETQYF. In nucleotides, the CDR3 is TGCGCCAGCAGCTTGGAGGATAGCGGGGGGGCCTCTGAAGAGACCCAGTACTTC.